A selection of T cell receptor beta chains follows, all from one sample in a study of cytomegalovirus exposure and HLA in healthy donors. Here immunoSEQ multiplex PCR was the method, and the copy in TCRdb shows in-frame clones only, minus some. The sample shows under 200,000 clones, 79% of them seen only once. The material sequenced was PBMCs. The receptors stem from a woman aged 40 to 50 in good health and CMV-seronegative. Both conserved end residues are part of each CDR3.

j_call | v_call | cdr3_aa
TRBJ1-2 | TRBV7-9 | CASSRTTGPNYGYTF
TRBJ1-2 | TRBV5-6 | CASSLEPTANYGYTF
TRBJ1-1 | TRBV18 | CASSPDRTNTEAFF
TRBJ2-7 | TRBV7-9 | CASSLGAGAPYEQYF
TRBJ1-1 | TRBV2 | CASSDPDRGRTEAFF
TRBJ1-2 | TRBV5-5 | CASSARQGHYGYTF
TRBJ1-1 | TRBV19 | CASWTGMNTEAFF
TRBJ2-5 | TRBV7-9 | CASSLGDRGEETQYF
TRBJ2-7 | TRBV21-1 | CASSRRDRDLYEQYF
- | TRBV5-1 | CASRDLRGTGNEQYF
TRBJ2-7 | TRBV5-4 | CASSSRHYNEQYF
TRBJ2-1 | TRBV6-5 | CASSYLSGLAYNEQFF
TRBJ1-5 | TRBV2 | CASKGGVFNQPQHF
TRBJ2-1 | TRBV6-5 | CASGPGLAYNEQFF
TRBJ1-1 | TRBV9 | CASSVGPGGYTEAFF
TRBJ2-7 | TRBV18 | CASSTGGRVPEQYF
TRBJ1-2 | TRBV28 | CASSLAGEGRNYGYTF
TRBJ2-3 | TRBV5-1 | CASSLAAQGVLDTQYF
TRBJ1-5 | TRBV19 | CASSISGRGTGQPQHF
TRBJ2-3 | TRBV11-3 | CASSSDREVDTQYF
TRBJ2-5 | TRBV6-5 | CASTSSGGAWETQYF
TRBJ2-1 | TRBV18 | CASSPTSGNGNEQFF
TRBJ2-1 | TRBV9 | CASSVGLPLSYNEQFF
TRBJ2-5 | TRBV5-4 | CASSSGTQTGETQYF